A selection of T cell receptor beta chains follows, all from one sample in a study of blood T cell repertoires in COVID-19. Data came from immunoSEQ multiplex PCR; TCRdb stores just in-frame clones and leaves some out. The repertoire holds hundreds of thousands of clones, with about 88% as singletons. Source material: PBMCs or T cells enriched from blood (not recorded which). The source of these receptors is a woman in her forties who had recovered from COVID-19. Each CDR3 is given with its conserved first and last residue. D genes are given only for firm matches.

TRBJ2-3	TRBV3-1/TRBV3-2	14	TRBD1	CASRRTGGTDTQYF	TGTGCCAGCAGACGGACAGGGGGGACAGATACGCAGTATTTT
TRBJ2-3	TRBV5-4	16	TRBD2	CASRDGTSGSPDTQYF	TGTGCCAGCAGAGACGGGACTAGCGGGAGCCCAGATACGCAGTATTTT
TRBJ2-2	TRBV21-1	16	.	CASSKVLAGGTGELFF	TGTGCCAGCAGCAAAGTTCTAGCGGGGGGCACCGGGGAGCTGTTTTTT
TRBJ2-1	TRBV29-1	16	TRBD1	CSVSTPRDRVFNEQFF	TGCAGCGTGTCAACCCCTCGGGACAGGGTTTTCAATGAGCAGTTCTTC
TRBJ1-1	TRBV7-9	14	.	CASSLAAENTEAFF	TGTGCCAGCAGCTTAGCTGCAGAGAACACTGAAGCTTTCTTT
TRBJ2-2	TRBV2	15	.	CASTVQGTNTGELFF	TGTGCCAGCACTGTTCAGGGAACGAACACCGGGGAGCTGTTTTTT
TRBJ2-1	TRBV14	16	.	CASSQGPGDYYNEQFF	TGTGCCAGCAGCCAAGGTCCAGGGGACTACTACAATGAGCAGTTCTTC
TRBJ2-1	TRBV5-8	16	.	CASSLEGGLRHNEQFF	TGTGCCAGCAGCTTGGAGGGAGGTCTAAGACACAATGAGCAGTTCTTC
TRBJ2-7	TRBV28	13	.	CASSLPQVYEQYF	TGTGCCAGCAGCCTACCCCAAGTTTACGAGCAGTACTTC
TRBJ1-2	TRBV12-3/TRBV12-4	12	TRBD1	CASSLGQLGYTF	TGTGCCAGCAGTCTGGGACAGCTTGGCTACACCTTC
TRBJ2-2	TRBV19	13	.	CATSTRGTGELFF	TGTGCCACCTCCACTCGGGGGACCGGGGAGCTGTTTTTT
TRBJ2-5	TRBV5-1	14	TRBD1	CASSQRQGRETQYF	TGCGCCAGCAGCCAAAGACAGGGGAGGGAGACCCAGTACTTC
TRBJ1-1	TRBV27	16	.	CASSRVSKGWNTEAFF	TGTGCCAGCAGCCGGGTCTCTAAGGGGTGGAACACTGAAGCTTTCTTT
TRBJ1-2	TRBV7-2	14	TRBD1	CASSLNRGDYGYTF	TGTGCCAGCAGCTTGAACAGGGGAGACTATGGCTACACCTTC
TRBJ2-1	TRBV27	16	.	CASSLSRRASNNEQFF	TGTGCCAGCAGTTTATCGAGACGTGCTAGTAACAATGAGCAGTTCTTC
TRBJ1-4	TRBV28	12	.	CASSSSAEKLFF	TGTGCCAGCAGTTCTTCCGCGGAAAAACTGTTTTTT